This T cell receptor (beta chain) was sequenced in a study of T cell changes during pregnancy in multiple sclerosis (dated by TCRdb to the late 2010s). Study-level background: Changes in the T cell repertoire over the course of pregnancy were examined in this study in women with multiple sclerosis.

The library came from the immunoSEQ multiplex PCR assay. The source is immuneACCESS, and TCRdb retained only in-frame sequences with V and J called. Part of the clones is not carried over; for the studies checked, unresolved V genes explain less than half of this, and the remainder is unexplained. This sample lists roughly 24,000 clones; more than 75% were detected once. Of the sample, 0.95% to 1.3% falls within the top ten clones. V lost 6 bases and J lost 9 bases, and the count of bases not matched to a germline gene is 6. CDR1 and CDR2 are read off the germline V gene as SGHTA and FQGNSA. Taken from cysteine to phenylalanine, the CDR3 has 12 residues. Of all the DNA, just the CDR3 is kept, 36 bases in frame from base 1. To note about this clone: What antigen it recognizes has not been identified. Base-call qualities are not available, and no considerably larger clone is one nucleotide away.

This receptor chain uses TRBV7-2 and TRBJ2-3; TRBD1 matches 7 bases in the middle. Sequenced material: CD4+ T cells from peripheral blood mononuclear cells, taken in the second trimester of pregnancy. The clonotype comes from a female donor in good health, enrolled as a control in a pregnancy study. Here the CDR3 is given as CASSLGQTTQYF. The DNA sequence is as follows: TGTGCCAGCAGTTTGGGACAGACCACGCAGTATTTT.